Following are 9 T cell receptor beta chains from one sample sequenced in a study of beta chain features in type 1 diabetes. General study findings and limits: Researchers report that Type 1 diabetes patients had moderately but significantly shorter TCRB CDR3s across all four CD4+ subsets.

Of the isolated RNA, all was reverse transcribed, and so the sequenced material was expressed TCRB transcripts. Clones were read by immunoSEQ multiplex PCR, and TCRdb kept only the in-frame ones, dropping some. Of 640,000 or so clones listed, over 12% are singletons. These receptors' antigens are unknown. Sequences were obtained from naive CD4+ T cells from blood. The receptors stem from a man between 18 and 29 years old with type 1 diabetes.

This clone was detected only a few times. The rearrangement uses TRBV25-1 and TRBJ2-3, with D possibly TRBD1 on 6 matching bases. Germline-derived CDR1 and CDR2 are MGHDK and SYGVNS. Trimming pared 4 bases from V and 1 base from J, leaving 15 bases between. This CDR3 contains 16 residues. This CDR3 is CASSALVGAGTDTQYF. The CDR3 DNA reads TGTGCCAGCAGTGCCCTTGTGGGGGCTGGCACAGATACGCAGTATTTT.

The J gene is TRBJ2-1, the V gene TRBV5-1, with D uncertain. Germline assignment: CDR1 SGHRS and CDR2 YFSETQ. V lost 4 bases and J 5 bases, leaving 16 bases between the germline ends. The length of the CDR3 is 15 residues. The CDR3 DNA is TGCGCCAGCAGCCGAGACTTTATAAAAAACAATGAGCAGTTCTTC. It encodes CASSRDFIKNNEQFF.

The chain carries TRBV6-5 and TRBJ1-1; D is uncertain. The CDR3 length is 13 residues. The V end was cut by 8 bases, the J end by 2 bases, with 12 bases between. Germline CDR1 and CDR2: MNHEY and SVGAGI. The CDR3 sequence is CASRPRSNTEAFF. CDR3 DNA: TGTGCCAGCCGCCCCCGGAGTAACACTGAAGCTTTCTTT.

This clone was seen more than once but under ten times. The genes are TRBV7-2 and TRBJ2-7, with D uncertain. V lost 4 bases and J lost 2, with 9 bases in between. Germline V lookup: CDR1 SGHTA, CDR2 FQGNSA. The CDR3 length is 13 residues. The CDR3 nucleotides read TGTGCCAGCAGCTCTCGCCCCACCTACGAGCAGTACTTC. This codes for CASSSRPTYEQYF. Full variable domain (remainder filled in from reference TRBV7-2 and TRBJ2-7): GAGVSQSPSNKVTEKGKDVELRCDPISGHTALYWYRQSLGQGLEFLIYFQGNSAPDKSGLPSDRFSAERTGGSVSTLTIQRTQQEDSAVYLCASSSRPTYEQYFGPGTRLTVT.

The sample holds a few counts of this clone. The chain couples TRBV9 to TRBJ1-1, with 7 bases aligning to TRBD1. The CDR3 consists of 14 residues. The V gene end was trimmed by 4 bases and the J gene end by 1 base; junction bases not matched to a gene: 4. Per germline, CDR1 SGDLS and CDR2 YYNGEE. In nucleotides, the CDR3 is TGTGCCAGCAGCACCCGGACAGGGAACACTGAAGCTTTCTTT. This encodes CASSTRTGNTEAFF.

This chain links TRBV29-1 with TRBJ2-3, with D perhaps TRBD1 (5 bases). The V end lost 0 bases, the J end lost 4 bases, and 8 bases lay between the germline ends. Germline CDR1 is SQVTM and CDR2 is ANQGSEA. This CDR3 contains 13 residues. This CDR3 is CSVEDVGADTQYF. CDR3 bases: TGCAGCGTTGAAGATGTAGGGGCAGATACGCAGTATTTT.

The J gene is TRBJ1-5, the V gene TRBV9, with D unresolved. Trimming removed 0 bases from V and 0 bases from J, with 13 bases in between. The CDR3 sequence is 17 residues long. Germline V gene sequence: CDR1 SGDLS, CDR2 YYNGEE. CDR3 bases: TGTGCCAGCAGCGTAGGCCCGACGGTGAATAGCAATCAGCCCCAGCATTTT. Translating gives CASSVGPTVNSNQPQHF.

This clone was detected a few times. This chain connects TRBV18 to TRBJ2-4; D not certain. This CDR3 has 15 amino acids. V dropped 2 bases and J dropped 4 bases, with 12 bases sitting between them. Germline CDR1 reads KGHSH; CDR2 reads LQKENI. CDR3 DNA sequence: TGTGCCAGCTCACCAGATGGTGCGGTTAAAAACATTCAGTACTTC. Protein product: CASSPDGAVKNIQYF.

This clone has a handful of counts. For the CDR3, the DNA is TGCACTTTGAGGGGCAGCACAGATACGCAGTATTTT. The encoded protein is CTLRGSTDTQYF. This rearrangement joins TRBV29-1 to TRBJ2-3; D is perhaps TRBD1 or TRBD2 (5 bases each). This CDR3 region has 12 residues. CDR1 is SQVTM and CDR2 is ANQGSEA in the germline V gene.